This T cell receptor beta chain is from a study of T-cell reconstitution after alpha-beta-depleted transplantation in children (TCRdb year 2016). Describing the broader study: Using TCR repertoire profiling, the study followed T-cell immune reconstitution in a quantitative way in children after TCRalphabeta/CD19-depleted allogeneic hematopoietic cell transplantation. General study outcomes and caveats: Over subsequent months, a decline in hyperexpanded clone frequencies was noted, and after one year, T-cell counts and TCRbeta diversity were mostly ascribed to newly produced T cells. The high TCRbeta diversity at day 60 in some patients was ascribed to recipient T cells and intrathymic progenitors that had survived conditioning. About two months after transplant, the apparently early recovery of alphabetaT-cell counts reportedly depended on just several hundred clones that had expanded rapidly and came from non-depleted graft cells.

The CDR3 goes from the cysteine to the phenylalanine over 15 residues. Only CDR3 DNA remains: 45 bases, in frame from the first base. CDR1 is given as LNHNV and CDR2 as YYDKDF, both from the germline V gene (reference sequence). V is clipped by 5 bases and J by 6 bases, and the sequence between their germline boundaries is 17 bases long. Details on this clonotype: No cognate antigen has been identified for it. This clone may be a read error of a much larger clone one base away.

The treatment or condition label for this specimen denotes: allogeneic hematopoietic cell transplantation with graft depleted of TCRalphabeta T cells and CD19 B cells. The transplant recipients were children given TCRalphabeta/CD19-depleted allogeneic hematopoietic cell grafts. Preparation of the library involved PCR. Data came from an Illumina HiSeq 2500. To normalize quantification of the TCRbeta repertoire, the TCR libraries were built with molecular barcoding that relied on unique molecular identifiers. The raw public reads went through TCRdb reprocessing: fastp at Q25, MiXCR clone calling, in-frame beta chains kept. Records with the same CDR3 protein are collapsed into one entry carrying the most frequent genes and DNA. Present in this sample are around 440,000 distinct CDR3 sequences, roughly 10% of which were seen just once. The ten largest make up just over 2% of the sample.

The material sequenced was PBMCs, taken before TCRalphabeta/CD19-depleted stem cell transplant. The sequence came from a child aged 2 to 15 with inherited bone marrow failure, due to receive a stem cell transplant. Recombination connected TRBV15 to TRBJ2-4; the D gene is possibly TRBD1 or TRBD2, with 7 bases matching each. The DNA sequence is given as TGTGCCACCAGCCCCGGGGAGGGGGCGGCAAACATTCAGTACTTC. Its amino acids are CATSPGEGAANIQYF.